This entry lists 18 T cell receptor beta chains sequenced from one sample in a study of CD8+CD57+ T cells in acquired aplastic anemia. Genomic DNA acted as the template from which TCR beta VDJ combination and CDR3 sequence profiling were carried out. MiXCR was run by TCRdb on the reads, yielding one entry per CDR3 protein. The data contain 150,000 to 200,000 distinct CDR3 sequences, around 45% of them singletons. The sequenced sample was sorted CD4+, CD8+, or CD8+CD57+ T cells (not recorded which) from PBMCs. The source of these receptors is a human donor in good health.

Only a few counts were recorded for this clonotype. The V gene is TRBV10-3, the J gene TRBJ2-7; TRBD2 matches at 7 bases. Germline lookup yields CDR1 ENHRY and CDR2 SYGVKD. CDR3 length equals 13 residues. Trimming at V came to 10 bases and at J to 2 bases, leaving 8 bases not matched to a gene. CDR3 bases: TGTGCCACCCAGGGAGGGGTCACCTACGAGCAGTACTTC. It encodes CATQGGVTYEQYF.

This chain uses TRBV2 with TRBJ2-7, with D perhaps matching TRBD1 (5 bases). The CDR3 consists of 13 residues. Trimming cost V 6 bases and J 2 bases, with 11 bases left between them. Per germline, CDR1 SNHLY and CDR2 FYNNEI. As DNA, the CDR3 is TGTGCCAGCAGCACGAGACAGACCTACGAGCAGTACTTC. Translating it yields CASSTRQTYEQYF.

This chain links TRBV20-1 with TRBJ1-6; perhaps TRBD1 as D (5 bases). The V gene lost 6 bases and the J gene lost 8 bases, with 14 bases spanning the gap. Germline assignment: CDR1 DFQATT and CDR2 SNEGSKA (reference sequence). The CDR3 extends over 13 amino acids. In DNA form, the CDR3 reads TGCAGTGCCAACGGGACGGCCGATTCACCCCTCCACTTT. Its protein product is CSANGTADSPLHF.

The CDR3 sequence: CATSRGLNTEAFF. The CDR3 region has the DNA TGTGCCACCAGCAGAGGTTTGAACACTGAAGCTTTCTTT. The chain has TRBV15 and TRBJ1-1, with unresolved D. The V and J ends lost 1 base and 0 bases respectively, with 3 bases between them. The CDR3 totals 13 residues. From germline, CDR1 is LNHNV and CDR2 YYDKDF (reference sequence).

There are many counts of this clonotype. In nucleotides, the CDR3 is TGTGCCAGCAGTTCAACTAGCGGGGGGGACAATGAGCAGTTCTTC. Translation: CASSSTSGGDNEQFF. The rearrangement joins TRBV12-3 or TRBV12-4 to TRBJ2-1; TRBD2 matches at 13 bases. The junction had 2 bases not matched to a gene; V was cut back by 4 bases and J by 5 bases. The CDR3 contains 15 residues.

This clonotype was observed a few times. The V call is TRBV6-2 or TRBV6-3, the J call TRBJ1-5, with a tentative D call TRBD1 (6 bases). Germline-derived CDR1 and CDR2 are MNHEY and SVGEGT. The CDR3 extends over 14 amino acids. V was pared by 5 bases and J by 3 bases, with 11 bases between. This CDR3 reads CASSGRGNNQPQHF. CDR3 nucleotides: TGTGCCAGCAGTGGTAGGGGGAACAATCAGCCCCAGCATTTT.

The chain carries TRBV27 and TRBJ1-4, with D hard to call. The CDR3 spans 15 residues. CDR1 and CDR2 from the germline V gene are MNHEY and SMNVEV (reference sequence). Trimming cost V 0 bases and J 6 bases, with 11 bases left between them. CDR3 bases: TGTGCCAGCAGTTTATCGTACAAGGAGTATGAAAAACTGTTTTTT. Amino acids: CASSLSYKEYEKLFF.

Details on this clonotype: This clone may be a read error of a much larger clone one base away. The chain recombines TRBV7-2 with TRBJ1-1, with D possibly TRBD1 on 5 matching bases. In germline, CDR1 is SGHTA, CDR2 FQGNSA. The CDR3 length is 14 residues. The CDR3: CASSPGYGGTEASF. In DNA, the CDR3 is TGTGCCAGCAGCCCAGGGTATGGAGGGACTGAAGCTTCCTTT.

The chain links TRBV7-8 to TRBJ2-1, with D uncertain. The germline V gene has CDR1 SGHVS and CDR2 FQNEAQ. Trimming took off 5 bases at V and 2 bases at J, with 7 bases between the two ends. The CDR3 sequence is 13 residues long. CDR3 nucleotide sequence: TGTGCCAGCAGCCGCCCAACCTACAATGAGCAGTTCTTC. This translates into CASSRPTYNEQFF.

This clonotype came up many times. The chain links TRBV19 to TRBJ2-7, with 10 bases identical to TRBD1. The CDR3 has 16 amino acids. The germline CDR1 and CDR2 sequences are LNHDA and SQIVND (reference sequence). V trimming: 4 bases; J trimming: 4 bases; junction bases outside the gene matches: 10. The CDR3 region has the DNA TGTGCCAGTAGTAAAACACCGGGACAGGGGCTATACGAGCAGTACTTC. Translating gives CASSKTPGQGLYEQYF. The whole variable domain, filled in from reference TRBV19 and TRBJ2-7, reads DGGITQSPKYLFRKEGQNVTLSCEQNLNHDAMYWYRQDPGQGLRLIYYSQIVNDFQKGDIAEGYSVSREKKESFPLTVTSAQKNPTAFYLCASSKTPGQGLYEQYFGPGTRLTVT.

The rearrangement joins TRBV19 to TRBJ2-7; tentative D call: TRBD1 (5 bases). V lost 5 bases and J lost 5, with 16 bases in between. Per germline, CDR1 LNHDA and CDR2 SQIVND (reference sequence). This CDR3 contains 14 residues. This chain's CDR3 is CASSESGLVHEQYF. For the CDR3, the DNA is TGTGCCAGTAGTGAGTCAGGGTTGGTCCACGAGCAGTACTTC.

At least ten counts were recorded for this clonotype. The rearrangement links TRBV20-1 to TRBJ2-1, with 14 bases that match TRBD2. V shed 6 bases, J shed 9 bases, and the junction held 1 base outside the gene matches. The V gene's germline CDR1 is DFQATT and CDR2 SNEGSKA (reference sequence). The CDR3 covers 12 residues. This chain's CDR3 is CSAGLAGGEQFF. The CDR3 DNA follows: TGCAGTGCCGGACTAGCGGGGGGTGAGCAGTTCTTC.

This clonotype has a handful of counts. A junction end diverges from the germline sequence, so it may reflect a read error. This chain joins TRBV5-5 and TRBJ1-1, with D tentatively TRBD1 (5 bases). The germline V gene has CDR1 SGHKS and CDR2 YYEKEE (reference sequence). The CDR3 has 16 residues. The CDR3 reads CAGSLGGREMNTEAFF. The CDR3 DNA follows: TGTGCCGGCAGCTTGGGGGGACGGGAAATGAACACTGAAGCTTTCTTT.

This clonotype appeared many times. The rearrangement uses TRBV4-1 and TRBJ1-1, with D unclear. This CDR3 spans 16 amino acids. The germline V gene encodes CDR1 MGHRA and CDR2 YSYEKL. V lost 5 bases and J lost 0, with 16 bases in between. The CDR3 here is CASSGPSGRMNTEAFF. The CDR3 nucleotides are TGCGCCAGCAGCGGACCTTCGGGCAGGATGAACACTGAAGCTTTCTTT.

This clonotype appeared a few times. The chain uses TRBV20-1 and TRBJ2-7; no firm D call. CDR3 length equals 13 residues. V lost 1 base and J 3 bases, leaving 10 bases between the germline ends. The germline V gene encodes CDR1 DFQATT and CDR2 SNEGSKA (reference sequence). CDR3 sequence (DNA): TGCAGTGCTAGAGGGTCGGCAGACTACGAGCAGTACTTC. Encoded protein: CSARGSADYEQYF.

The table lists this clonotype with a few counts. The chain combines TRBV10-3 with TRBJ2-7, with D possibly matching TRBD2 (7 bases). The CDR3 spans 14 residues. V lost 7 bases, J lost 2 bases, and 15 bases lay in between. CDR1 ENHRY and CDR2 SYGVKD come from the germline V gene. This CDR3 reads CAITRGGGAYEQYF. In DNA, the CDR3 is TGTGCCATCACGAGGGGGGGAGGGGCCTACGAGCAGTACTTC.

This clonotype was recorded at least ten times. The J gene is TRBJ2-1, the V gene TRBV7-2; D uncertain. The CDR3 spans 13 residues. With 9 bases removed from V and 3 bases from J, the gap between germline ends came to 12 bases. Germline V gene data show CDR1 as SGHTA and CDR2 as FQGNSA. DNA of the CDR3: TGTGCCAGTTCGGAGAGCCACTACAATGAGCAGTTCTTC. This encodes CASSESHYNEQFF.

This clonotype came up once. The chain combines TRBV20-1 with TRBJ2-2; D gene unclear. CDR3 length: 10 residues. Germline loops: CDR1 DFQATT, CDR2 SNEGSKA (reference sequence). V dropped 7 bases and J dropped 6 bases, with 6 bases sitting between them. Here the CDR3 reads CSVQSGELFF. The CDR3 region has the DNA TGCAGTGTTCAGTCCGGGGAGCTGTTTTTT.